The clone carrying this T cell receptor beta chain came up a few times. Its antigen is not identified. Patients with a history of autoimmune disease or on systemic immunosuppression were excluded. These data belong to a study of OX40 agonist ivuxolimab in advanced cancers. About the study: The patients' treatment was ivuxolimab, an agonistic anti-OX40 (CD134) antibody. Whole-study results and caveats: CD4+ T cells averaged fewer expanded clones than CD8+ T cells. Normalized T-cell clonal expansion was also low in a subset of nonresponders.

V lost 4 bases to trimming and J lost 6 bases, with 10 bases between them. This CDR3 has 13 amino acids. Germline V CDR1 and CDR2: SGHTA, FQGTGA. Assay: immunoSEQ multiplex PCR; the TCRdb copy retains only in-frame clones and omits some. The sample consists of around 70,000 clones, approximately 82% of them appearing once. The clonotype originates from an adult with an advanced solid tumor such as melanoma, head and neck, liver or kidney cancer. The rearrangement uses TRBV7-3 and TRBJ1-5; no firm D call. Material: CD4+ or CD8+ T cells sorted from blood, obtained in a trial of the OX40 agonist ivuxolimab. CDR3 nucleotide sequence: TGTGCCAGCAGCTGGGTCCGGGGTCAGCCCCAGCATTTT. Protein sequence: CASSWVRGQPQHF.